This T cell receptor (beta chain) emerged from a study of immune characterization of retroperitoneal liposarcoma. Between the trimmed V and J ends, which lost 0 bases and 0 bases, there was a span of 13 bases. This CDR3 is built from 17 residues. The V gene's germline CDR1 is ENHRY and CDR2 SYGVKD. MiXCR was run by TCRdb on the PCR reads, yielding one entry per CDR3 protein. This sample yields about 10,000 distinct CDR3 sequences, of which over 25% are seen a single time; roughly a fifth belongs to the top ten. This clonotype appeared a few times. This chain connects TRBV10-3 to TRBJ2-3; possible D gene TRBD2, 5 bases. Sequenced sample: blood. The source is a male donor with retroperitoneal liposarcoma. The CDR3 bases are TGTGCCATCAGTGAGTCGGGAGCGGCCTCTAGCACAGATACGCAGTATTTT. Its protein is CAISESGAASSTDTQYF.